One sample yielded the 26 T cell receptor beta chains listed below, sequenced in a study of CD8 T cells in ankylosing spondylitis. One entry per CDR3 protein, called by TCRdb with MiXCR from the 5' RACE reads. Here the sample spans 200,000 to 300,000 distinct CDR3 sequences, 20% to 30% being singletons. The material sequenced was blood, either unsorted or a sorted T cell fraction (not recorded which). These receptors originate from a male donor with ankylosing spondylitis or in good health (not recorded which).

This clonotype was observed at least ten times. This rearrangement joins TRBV4-1 to TRBJ2-7; perhaps TRBD1 as D (7 bases). There are 14 residues in the CDR3. V lost 3 bases and J 4 bases, leaving 13 bases between the germline ends. Looked up from germline, CDR1 is MGHRA and CDR2 is YSYEKL. Here the CDR3 DNA reads TGCGCCAGCAGCCACCGGGGGACAGCTTACGAGCAGTACTTC. Translating it yields CASSHRGTAYEQYF.

This clonotype was recorded at least ten times. The rearrangement joins TRBV10-1 to TRBJ2-3, with 10 bases lining up with TRBD2. The CDR3 is 16 residues long. The V segment lost 1 base and the J segment 5 bases; nucleotides outside the gene matches: 6. In germline, CDR1 is WNHNN, CDR2 SYGVQD (reference sequence). CDR3 nucleotides: TGCGCCAGCAGTGAGTTAGCGGGGGGCCGGGAAGATACGCAGTATTTT. Translation gives CASSELAGGREDTQYF.

This chain links TRBV27 with TRBJ1-5; D gene ambiguous. The CDR3 is 14 amino acids. Germline lookup yields CDR1 MNHEY and CDR2 SMNVEV (reference sequence). V lost 7 bases and J lost 5, with 15 bases in between. Here the CDR3 reads CASNSGEADQPQHF. CDR3 in DNA: TGTGCCAGCAACTCCGGGGAGGCGGATCAGCCCCAGCATTTT.

This clonotype was counted ten times or more. The rearrangement links TRBV6-5 to TRBJ2-7; 9 bases fit TRBD1. The CDR3 has 12 amino acids. Germline loops: CDR1 MNHEY, CDR2 SVGAGI. Germline trimming cut 10 bases from V and 9 bases from J; bases unmatched to any gene: 10. CDR3 DNA: TGTGCCACTGGACAGGGGTCGATACGGCAGTACTTC. Residues: CATGQGSIRQYF.

This clonotype has at least ten counts. This chain links TRBV20-1 with TRBJ2-7, with 8 bases matching TRBD1. Trimming took 5 bases from V and 3 from J; bases not matched to a gene: 9. Germline lookup yields CDR1 DFQATT and CDR2 SNEGSKA (reference sequence). The CDR3 totals 14 residues. This CDR3 is CSAVGTGPFYEQYF. The CDR3 bases are TGCAGTGCTGTCGGGACAGGACCTTTCTACGAGCAGTACTTC.

This clonotype was detected only once. The rearrangement joins TRBV6-1 to TRBJ2-5; TRBD2 aligns across 8 bases. Trimming removed 8 bases from V and 2 bases from J; junction bases left unmatched: 10. The CDR3 is made up of 15 amino acids. Germline V CDR1 and CDR2: MNHNS, SASEGT. The CDR3: CASRGGGGRQETQYF. The CDR3 nucleotides are TGTGCCAGCCGGGGGGGAGGCGGCCGGCAAGAGACCCAGTACTTC.

This clonotype was picked up a small number of times. This chain joins TRBV12-3 or TRBV12-4 and TRBJ1-1; no clear D gene. Trimming pared 6 bases from V and 1 base from J, leaving 9 bases between. CDR3 length: 13 amino acids. DNA of the CDR3: TGTGCCAGCAGAGTCCTTGGGAACACTGAAGCTTTCTTT. Protein product: CASRVLGNTEAFF.

The chain carries TRBV7-3 and TRBJ2-7, with D tentatively TRBD2 (5 bases). Trimming removed 1 base from V and 5 bases from J, with 12 bases in between. In germline, CDR1 is SGHTA, CDR2 FQGTGA. The CDR3 totals 14 residues. CDR3 sequence (DNA): TGTGCCAGCAGCTTAAAAACGGGATTGAACGAGCAGTACTTC. Its protein product is CASSLKTGLNEQYF.

This clonotype was seen repeatedly, ten times or more. The chain uses TRBV6-6 and TRBJ2-7, with D possibly TRBD2 on 5 matching bases. The CDR3 loop spans 13 amino acids. Germline V CDR1 and CDR2: MNHNY, SVGAGI (reference sequence). The V gene lost 7 bases and the J gene lost 6 bases, with 16 bases spanning the gap. The CDR3 spells CASTQIVGVEQYF. CDR3 sequence (DNA): TGTGCCAGCACCCAAATCGTGGGAGTCGAGCAGTACTTC.

The chain is built from TRBV10-3 and TRBJ2-5, with 11 bases fitting TRBD1. CDR3 size: 15 residues. CDR1 and CDR2 (germline): ENHRY, SYGVKD. V trimming: 6 bases; J trimming: 7 bases; junction bases outside the gene matches: 10. The CDR3 DNA sequence: TGTGCCATCAGGGGACAGGGGGGGCTCTTCGGGACCCAGTACTTC. It translates to CAIRGQGGLFGTQYF.

Many counts were recorded for this clonotype. This chain uses TRBV2 with TRBJ1-2, with no clear D. Germline-derived CDR1 and CDR2 are SNHLY and FYNNEI. The germline V and J ends were trimmed by 7 bases and 8 bases, with 5 bases remaining between them. This CDR3 is built from 9 residues. The CDR3 protein is CASIIGYTF. CDR3 in DNA: TGTGCCAGCATAATCGGCTACACCTTC.

The rearrangement joins TRBV7-2 to TRBJ2-7; the D is unclear. Trimming pared 4 bases from V and 1 base from J, leaving 8 bases between. The CDR3 has 13 amino acids. Germline assignment: CDR1 SGHTA and CDR2 FQGNSA. CDR3 sequence reads: CASSSSVSYEQYF. The CDR3 nucleotides read TGTGCCAGCAGCTCCAGCGTTTCCTACGAGCAGTACTTC.

The chain uses TRBV7-2 and TRBJ2-5; 9 bases agree with TRBD2. Trimming at V came to 5 bases and at J to 5 bases, leaving 9 bases not matched to a gene. The CDR3 is made up of 15 amino acids. Per germline, CDR1 SGHTA and CDR2 FQGNSA. The CDR3 DNA reads as TGTGCCAGCAGCCCCCGGGCAAGCGGGAGGGAGACCCAGTACTTC. Protein sequence: CASSPRASGRETQYF.

This clonotype came up many times. V is TRBV20-1 and J is TRBJ2-7, with D perhaps being TRBD1 or TRBD2 (5 bases each). The CDR3 is 17 amino acids. In germline, CDR1 is DFQATT, CDR2 SNEGSKA (reference sequence). Trimming cost V 3 bases and J 1 base, with 22 bases left between them. CDR3 DNA sequence: TGCAGTGCTAGTACTTCGGAGGTGGCAGGGTCATCCTACGAGCAGTACTTC. Amino acids: CSASTSEVAGSSYEQYF.

This clonotype was found many times. This chain connects TRBV5-1 to TRBJ2-1, with 11 bases identical to TRBD2. Germline assignment: CDR1 SGHRS and CDR2 YFSETQ. CDR3 length: 15 residues. V lost 4 bases to trimming and J lost 6 bases; unmatched junction nucleotides: 6. In DNA, the CDR3 is TGCGCCAGCAGCCCACTAGCGGGGGCCCTCAATGAGCAGTTCTTC. This gives the protein CASSPLAGALNEQFF.

The chain is built from TRBV4-2 and TRBJ2-3; D unresolved. Germline loops: CDR1 LGHNA, CDR2 YNFKEQ. V was clipped by 1 base and J by 0 bases, with 5 bases between them. The CDR3 covers 14 residues. In nucleotides, the CDR3 is TGTGCCAGCAGCCAAGTACAGAGCACAGATACGCAGTATTTT. Protein: CASSQVQSTDTQYF.

The chain employs TRBV6-5 and TRBJ2-3; 7 nucleotides agree with TRBD1. The trim removed 2 bases at V and 6 bases at J, leaving 8 bases unmatched. This CDR3 is built from 15 residues. CDR1 is MNHEY and CDR2 is SVGAGI in the germline V gene. In nucleotides, the CDR3 is TGTGCCAGCAGTTACCTGGGCAGGGGGATCGATACGCAGTATTTT. Encoded protein: CASSYLGRGIDTQYF.

This clonotype was counted ten times or more. The V gene is TRBV7-2, the J gene TRBJ2-3; 8 bases fit TRBD2. The germline V gene encodes CDR1 SGHTA and CDR2 FQGNSA. This CDR3 spans 17 amino acids. Trimming cost V 0 bases and J 2 bases; bases outside gene matches: 7. CDR3 sequence reads: CASSLAVGRGATDTQYF. The CDR3 DNA sequence: TGTGCCAGCAGCTTAGCAGTGGGGCGGGGGGCCACAGATACGCAGTATTTT.

The table lists this clonotype with many counts. The J gene is TRBJ1-3, the V gene TRBV12-5; D remains ambiguous. This CDR3 region has 14 residues. CDR1 LGHNT and CDR2 FRNRAP come from the germline V gene. V lost 6 bases and J lost 0, with 9 bases in between. The CDR3 spells CASGSDTSGNTIYF. In DNA, the CDR3 is TGTGCTAGTGGCTCCGACACCTCTGGAAACACCATATATTTT.

This clonotype was observed many times. The genes are TRBV5-1 and TRBJ2-1, with 8 bases matching TRBD1. The CDR3 extends over 14 amino acids. Germline trimming cut 5 bases from V and 6 bases from J; bases unmatched to any gene: 7. Germline V lookup: CDR1 SGHRS, CDR2 YFSETQ. The CDR3 spells CASSPTDRGNEQFF. The CDR3 DNA reads TGCGCCAGCAGTCCTACCGACAGGGGCAATGAGCAGTTCTTC.

In this sample, this clonotype turned up many times. The V call is TRBV20-1, the J call TRBJ2-7, with D possibly TRBD1 on 6 matching bases. The germline V gene has CDR1 DFQATT and CDR2 SNEGSKA (reference sequence). This CDR3 comprises 13 residues. Trimming removed 1 base at V and 1 base at J, with 8 bases between. Written as DNA, the CDR3 is TGCAGTGCTAGAGTACAGGGTTCCTACGAGCAGTACTTC. Protein: CSARVQGSYEQYF.

This clonotype came up once. This sequence joins TRBV12-3 or TRBV12-4 and TRBJ2-6, with unresolved D. Trimming cost V 9 bases and J 1 base, with 10 bases left between them. The CDR3 is 14 amino acids. The chain's CDR3 is CARSLQSGANVLTF. The CDR3 DNA follows: TGTGCCAGAAGCCTCCAGTCTGGGGCCAACGTCCTGACTTTC.

This clonotype appeared a few times. The chain couples TRBV28 to TRBJ2-7; 8 nucleotides agree with TRBD1. Germline values: CDR1 MDHEN, CDR2 SYDVKM. This CDR3 contains 16 residues. Losses at the gene ends were 6 bases for V and 1 base for J; bases not matched to a gene: 11. This CDR3 reads CASSAGGQGSSYEQYF. DNA for the CDR3: TGTGCCAGCAGCGCGGGTGGACAGGGATCGTCCTACGAGCAGTACTTC.

V gene TRBV4-2 combines with J gene TRBJ2-1; D unresolved. CDR3 size: 12 residues. Germline CDR1 LGHNA, CDR2 YNFKEQ. V lost 1 base, J lost 9 bases, and 7 bases lay in between. DNA of the CDR3: TGTGCCAGCAGCCAAGTTTCTGGTGAGCAGTTCTTC. It yields the protein CASSQVSGEQFF.

This clonotype was detected ten times or more. This chain joins TRBV29-1 and TRBJ2-7; D is possibly TRBD2 (6 bases). This CDR3 contains 12 residues. Trimming took 7 bases from V and 4 from J, leaving 14 bases between them. The germline gives CDR1 SQVTM, CDR2 ANQGSEA. The CDR3 spells CSGGAGTYEQYF. For the CDR3, the DNA is TGCAGCGGCGGGGCAGGCACATACGAGCAGTACTTC.

The chain uses TRBV19 and TRBJ1-1, with TRBD1 as a possible D gene (5 bases). The germline gives CDR1 LNHDA, CDR2 SQIVND (reference sequence). The CDR3 length is 12 residues. Trimming stripped 5 bases from V and 7 bases from J, with 11 bases between. CDR3 protein: CASSPRVDEAFF. The CDR3 DNA follows: TGTGCCAGTAGTCCCAGGGTTGATGAAGCTTTCTTT.